What follows describes a single TCR beta chain. As processed by the authors: Reference gene primer amplification yielded estimated nucleated cell counts. Using immunoSEQ multiplex PCR, the repertoire was profiled, and TCRdb retains in-frame clones only, with some absent. The V and J calls and clone size are taken from that table; D and trimming were inferred from the DNA. This repertoire shows 200,000 to 300,000 clones, roughly 82% found once; its top ten account for approximately 6%. Germline CDR1 SEHNR, CDR2 FQNEAQ (reference sequence). Trimming removed 2 bases from V and 5 bases from J, with 10 bases in between. The CDR3 is 13 residues long. This sample was taken from a study of blood T cell repertoires in COVID-19. Study-level background: Both acute and convalescent COVID-19 samples were obtained from the United States, Italy and Spain. PBMCs, B-cell-depleted T cells, or T cells provided the cDNA or gDNA that made up the material.

Specimen: peripheral blood. This TCR derives from a woman over 75 with COVID-19, enrolled during active disease. The V and J genes are TRBV7-9 and TRBJ2-7; possibly TRBD2 for D (7 bases). The CDR3 region is CASSLSRGHEQYF. CDR3 coding DNA: TGTGCCAGCAGCTTATCGCGGGGGCACGAGCAGTACTTC.